This record looks at one TCR beta chain sequence and its context. Trimming left V 5 bases short and J 5 bases short, with 6 bases between. The length of the CDR3 is 11 residues. Germline CDR1 SNHLY, CDR2 FYNNEI. These data come from a study of blood T cell repertoires in COVID-19. Study-level information: Sites across the United States, Italy and Spain contributed samples from acute and convalescent COVID-19. PBMCs, B-cell-depleted T cells, or T cells were the source of the cDNA or gDNA that made up the material.

Per the study methods: Reference gene primer amplification gave estimated nucleated cell counts. The protocol was immunoSEQ multiplex PCR, while the TCRdb copy is restricted to in-frame clones and leaves out a portion. V, J and clone size are taken as reported in that table, and D and trimming were inferred from the DNA itself. Of over 150,000 clones in the sample, 80% to 90% were seen once. This receptor was identified in a man aged 50 to 59 with active or convalescent COVID-19. The sequencing sample was made of peripheral blood. The chain couples TRBV2 to TRBJ2-5; TRBD1 might be the D (6 bases). The DNA for the CDR3 is TGTGCCAGCAGTCAGGGGGAGACCCAGTACTTC. It translates to CASSQGETQYF.